The 21 T cell receptor beta chains below all came from one sample that was sequenced in a study of cytomegalovirus exposure and HLA in healthy donors. PCR was performed using 60 Vbeta and 13 Jbeta primers. Assay: immunoSEQ multiplex PCR; the TCRdb copy retains only in-frame clones and omits some. The sample records about 160,000 clones, 60% to 80% being singletons. Sample: PBMCs. All receptors derive from a woman aged 45-65 years in good health and CMV-seropositive.

This clone was found a few times. The genes are TRBV27 and TRBJ2-7, with 9 bases matching TRBD2. V trimming: 2 bases; J trimming: 0 bases; junction bases outside the gene matches: 8. CDR3 length: 17 amino acids. Germline loops: CDR1 MNHEY, CDR2 SMNVEV (reference sequence). CDR3 amino acids: CASSLQAGGPISYEQYF. DNA of the CDR3: TGTGCCAGCAGTTTACAAGCGGGGGGCCCCATCTCCTACGAGCAGTACTTC.

The V call is TRBV29-1, the J call TRBJ1-4; 10 bases are shared with TRBD1. V lost 7 bases, J lost 7 bases, and 9 bases stayed unmatched. The CDR3 has 14 residues. Germline-derived CDR1 and CDR2 are SQVTM and ANQGSEA. The CDR3 loop is CSARQGALREKLFF. CDR3 sequence (DNA): TGCAGCGCCAGACAGGGGGCGCTTCGTGAAAAACTGTTTTTT.

Turning to this clone: Germline and junction disagree at one end, which may indicate a read error. Within the sample, other DNA sequences also encode this same CDR3. V and J are TRBV2 and TRBJ1-3; no clear D gene. Per germline, CDR1 SNHLY and CDR2 FYNNEI. The CDR3 covers 13 residues. CDR3 protein: CASSDNSGNTIYF. The DNA for the CDR3 is TGTGCCAGCAGTGATAACAGCGGAAATACCATATATTTT.

This clone was observed a handful of times. This chain connects TRBV2 to TRBJ1-3; D gene unclear. The CDR3 contains 15 residues. The germline V gene has CDR1 SNHLY and CDR2 FYNNEI. Trimming cost V 3 bases and J 2 bases, with 11 bases left between them. The CDR3 protein is CASSEGRPAGNTIYF. In DNA form, the CDR3 reads TGTGCCAGCAGTGAGGGCCGGCCCGCTGGAAACACCATATATTTT.

The V call is TRBV7-2, the J call TRBJ1-4; D is possibly TRBD1 (6 bases). The CDR3 runs to 16 residues. V was trimmed by 2 bases and J by 6 bases, leaving 16 bases between them. Germline values: CDR1 SGHTA, CDR2 FQGNSA. The CDR3 region has the DNA TGTGCCAGCAGCTTATCCCTAACAGGGATGGATGAAAAACTGTTTTTT. This codes for CASSLSLTGMDEKLFF.

The chain recombines TRBV4-2 with TRBJ2-5, with TRBD2 matching 8 bases. CDR3 size: 14 residues. Unmatched junction bases numbered 1, after V lost 1 base and J lost 3 bases. Germline CDR1 and CDR2: LGHNA and YNFKEQ. CDR3 loop: CASSQVRGEETQYF. CDR3 sequence (DNA): TGTGCCAGCAGCCAAGTGCGGGGGGAAGAGACCCAGTACTTC.

Turning to this clone: Within the sample, other DNA sequences also encode this same CDR3. CDR3 region: CASSLAGGTEAFF. CDR3 in DNA: TGTGCCAGCAGCTTAGCAGGGGGGACTGAAGCTTTCTTT. The rearrangement joins TRBV11-2 to TRBJ1-1, with 7 positions matching TRBD1. With 1 base clipped from V and 5 bases from J, the junction kept 1 base outside the gene matches. The CDR3 has 13 residues. In germline, CDR1 is SGHAT, CDR2 FQNNGV.

The genes are TRBV7-2 and TRBJ1-6; D may be TRBD1 (6 bases). Looked up from germline, CDR1 is SGHTA and CDR2 is FQGNSA. This CDR3 contains 16 residues. The germline V and J ends were trimmed by 5 bases and 9 bases, with 20 bases remaining between them. Here the CDR3 DNA reads TGTGCCAGCAGCCAACGAAACCCAAAACAGGGTTCACCCCTCCACTTT. It is translated as CASSQRNPKQGSPLHF. The whole variable domain, remainder taken from reference TRBV7-2 and TRBJ1-6, is GAGVSQSPSNKVTEKGKDVELRCDPISGHTALYWYRQSLGQGLEFLIYFQGNSAPDKSGLPSDRFSAERTGGSVSTLTIQRTQQEDSAVYLCASSQRNPKQGSPLHFGNGTRLTVT.

The rearrangement uses TRBV10-3 and TRBJ2-2; 7 bases match TRBD2. There are 16 residues in the CDR3. The V gene's germline CDR1 is ENHRY and CDR2 SYGVKD. The junction had 5 bases not matched to a gene; V was cut back by 3 bases and J by 1 base. As DNA, the CDR3 is TGTGCCATCAGTGATCGCCTAGCGGTGAACACCGGGGAGCTGTTTTTT. It translates to CAISDRLAVNTGELFF.

The gene calls are TRBV6-1 and TRBJ1-5; no reliable D call. V lost 10 bases to trimming and J lost 5 bases, with 15 bases between them. Germline CDR1 MNHNS, CDR2 SASEGT. The CDR3 covers 13 residues. The CDR3 reads CATAREWDQPQHF. CDR3 nucleotide sequence: TGTGCCACCGCACGGGAGTGGGATCAGCCCCAGCATTTT.

This clone was recorded once. J is TRBJ1-1 and V is TRBV7-2; 7 nucleotides agree with TRBD1. CDR1 SGHTA and CDR2 FQGNSA come from the germline V gene. This CDR3 is 15 amino acids long. V was clipped by 5 bases and J by 1 base; unmatched bases: 7. The CDR3 region has the DNA TGTGCCAGCAGCCCCCGACAGGGAGGGAACACTGAAGCTTTCTTT. Amino acids: CASSPRQGGNTEAFF.

A single count supports this clone. The CDR3: CASSWTGPQETQYF. The CDR3 region has the DNA TGTGCCAGCAGTTGGACAGGACCACAAGAGACCCAGTACTTC. The chain is built from TRBV2 and TRBJ2-5; 7 bases map to TRBD1. Trimming removed 5 bases from V and 2 bases from J; junction bases left unmatched: 5. The CDR3 totals 14 residues. CDR1 SNHLY and CDR2 FYNNEI come from the germline V gene.

Only a few counts were recorded for this clone. The V call is TRBV2, the J call TRBJ2-7; D is unresolved. Germline values: CDR1 SNHLY, CDR2 FYNNEI. V was shortened by 4 bases and J by 6 bases, with 4 bases between the two germline ends. The CDR3 loop spans 10 amino acids. CDR3 in DNA: TGTGCCAGCAGTGGAGTCGAGCAGTACTTC. This translates into CASSGVEQYF.

The V and J genes are TRBV6-1 and TRBJ2-2; D perhaps matches TRBD2 (6 bases). Trimming took off 3 bases at V and 4 bases at J, with 12 bases between the two ends. Germline CDR1 is MNHNS and CDR2 is SASEGT. The CDR3 covers 15 residues. This chain's CDR3 is CASSETSKSTGELFF. The CDR3 DNA follows: TGTGCCAGCAGTGAGACTAGTAAAAGCACCGGGGAGCTGTTTTTT.

The CDR3 bases are TGTGCCAGCAGTCATCAGGGGCGGTATGGCAATCAGCCCCAGCATTTT. It specifies CASSHQGRYGNQPQHF. V is TRBV28 and J is TRBJ1-5; maybe TRBD1 (6 bases). The CDR3 runs to 16 residues. Germline values: CDR1 MDHEN, CDR2 SYDVKM. V was trimmed by 5 bases and J by 2 bases, leaving 16 bases between them.

J is TRBJ2-7 and V is TRBV6-5; tentatively, D is TRBD2 (6 bases). CDR1 is MNHEY and CDR2 is SVGAGI in the germline V gene. V was trimmed by 7 bases and J by 5 bases, leaving 18 bases between them. CDR3 length: 14 residues. The CDR3 loop is CASTQVGGTNEQYF. DNA for the CDR3: TGTGCCAGCACCCAAGTGGGGGGTACCAACGAGCAGTACTTC.

The CDR3 nucleotides are TGTGCCAGCAGCTCCCGACTAGCGGGAGAGCAAAGCACAGATACGCAGTATTTT. Protein product: CASSSRLAGEQSTDTQYF. The chain links TRBV9 to TRBJ2-3, with 12 bases lining up with TRBD2. The junction had 9 bases not matched to a gene; V was cut back by 4 bases and J by 0 bases. Germline V gene sequence: CDR1 SGDLS, CDR2 YYNGEE. The CDR3 is made up of 18 amino acids.

This clone is a singleton in its sample. J is TRBJ2-1 and V is TRBV5-1; TRBD2 matches 16 bases. CDR3 length: 20 amino acids. V shed 0 bases and J 7 bases; nucleotides not matched to a gene: 13. Germline loops: CDR1 SGHRS, CDR2 YFSETQ. The DNA for the CDR3 is TGCGCCAGCAGCTTGGCCGGCCCTGGGACTAGCGGGGGGGCAAGGAATGAGCAGTTCTTC. Translated: CASSLAGPGTSGGARNEQFF.

The sample holds one count of this clone. The chain links TRBV19 to TRBJ2-5; TRBD2 aligns across 7 bases. From germline, CDR1 is LNHDA and CDR2 SQIVND (reference sequence). V trimming: 4 bases; J trimming: 5 bases; junction bases outside the gene matches: 10. The CDR3 consists of 15 residues. CDR3: CASSKGWTSAETQYF. CDR3 bases: TGTGCCAGTAGTAAGGGCTGGACTAGTGCGGAGACCCAGTACTTC.

The CDR3 DNA reads as TGTGCCAGCAGCTTGTACGGTCCCTTGGCCTACGAGCAGTACTTC. Amino acids: CASSLYGPLAYEQYF. The genes are TRBV5-5 and TRBJ2-7; D uncertain. This CDR3 has 15 amino acids. V was pared by 1 base and J by 2 bases, with 13 bases between. From germline, CDR1 is SGHKS and CDR2 YYEKEE (reference sequence).

The V and J genes are TRBV7-8 and TRBJ2-7, with 11 bases matching TRBD2. The V and J ends lost 2 bases and 4 bases, in that order; junction bases with no gene match: 4. In germline, CDR1 is SGHVS, CDR2 FQNEAQ. The CDR3 is 15 amino acids. This CDR3 reads CASSLLAGGGYEQYF. CDR3 in DNA: TGTGCCAGCAGCTTACTAGCGGGAGGTGGGTACGAGCAGTACTTC. The full variable domain, rest sourced from reference TRBV7-8 and TRBJ2-7, is GAGVSQSPRYKVAKRGQDVALRCDPISGHVSLFWYQQALGQGPEFLTYFQNEAQLDKSGLPSDRFFAERPEGSVSTLKIQRTQQEDSAVYLCASSLLAGGGYEQYFGPGTRLTVT.